The rows below give T cell receptor beta chains drawn from one sample of a study of T cell clonotyping in hematopoietic cell transplantation. Assay used: immunoSEQ multiplex PCR; TCRdb lists only in-frame clones, some missing. The sample records roughly 6,700 clones, less than 98% being singletons. Here the sequenced sample was peripheral blood mononuclear cells, taken before stem cell transplant. All receptors derive from a man aged 70 or older with acute myeloid leukemia. Some clones in this sample may be carry-over from other donors' samples. Both conserved end residues are trimmed from each CDR3.

J gene | V gene | CDR3 length | CDR3 protein
TRBJ1-4 | TRBV4-3 | 12 | ASSPARTNEKLF
TRBJ1-3 | TRBV6-5 | 12 | ASRPGGSGNTIY
TRBJ2-2 | TRBV5-5 | 14 | ASSYWGSGGRGELF
TRBJ1-1 | TRBV6-4 | 12 | ASSEAGVSTEAF
TRBJ2-7 | TRBV6-5 | 9 | ATAGPYEQY
TRBJ2-5 | TRBV5-6 | 11 | ASSSTGLETQY
TRBJ1-3 | TRBV5-6 | 13 | ASSNTGVSGNTIY
TRBJ2-2 | TRBV29-1 | 10 | SVGQYTGELF
TRBJ1-2 | TRBV19 | 14 | ASSATGGAGSGGYT
TRBJ2-7 | TRBV29-1 | 9 | SGDMGNEQY
TRBJ1-2 | TRBV30 | 13 | AWSVTGAGNYGYT
TRBJ1-4 | TRBV6-5 | 14 | ASSYTPGTANEKLF
TRBJ1-2 | TRBV19 | 11 | ASSPQGFYGYT
TRBJ2-2 | TRBV7-6 | 12 | ASSLGADTGELF
TRBJ2-7 | TRBV5-1 | 13 | ASSWPQRETYEQY
TRBJ2-5 | TRBV2 | 10 | ASNYREETQY
TRBJ2-2 | TRBV25-1 | 12 | ASSADRATGELF
TRBJ2-2 | TRBV5-1 | 15 | ASEKGGGGSNTGELF
TRBJ1-6 | TRBV10-2 | 9 | ASSMSLALH
TRBJ2-3 | TRBV2 | 13 | ASSEAPAGADTQY
TRBJ1-1 | TRBV30 | 13 | AWSGSTGGSAEAF
TRBJ1-6 | TRBV2 | 14 | ASNPWGYSYNSPLH
TRBJ2-3 | TRBV4-1 | 11 | ASNRGLTDTQY
TRBJ1-2 | TRBV14 | 16 | ASSQREGRGPSSYGYT
TRBJ2-7 | TRBV7-8 | 11 | ASGNSFSYEQY
TRBJ1-4 | TRBV9 | 15 | ASSVPVLGTGNEKLF
TRBJ1-5 | TRBV2 | 15 | ASSRTGSGFSDQPQH
TRBJ1-2 | TRBV9 | 15 | ASSPRGQGAPSYGYT
TRBJ2-2 | TRBV7-6 | 11 | ASSLVGVGELF
TRBJ1-1 | TRBV7-3 | 12 | ASSFAGGGTEAF
TRBJ1-2 | TRBV30 | 10 | AWSPSQGDYT
TRBJ2-2 | TRBV6-4 | 13 | ASSETQGGIGELF
TRBJ2-7 | TRBV5-4 | 13 | ASRPGTGVLYEQY
TRBJ1-2 | TRBV6-5 | 10 | ASSSAVYGYT
TRBJ1-5 | TRBV29-1 | 10 | SVGTGYQPQH
TRBJ1-5 | TRBV6-4 | 11 | ASSEQRNQPQH
TRBJ1-5 | TRBV19 | 13 | ASSGHRDSIQPQH
TRBJ1-1 | TRBV19 | 16 | ASSTGRGLQGLNTEAF
TRBJ1-2 | TRBV2 | 13 | ASSEGEAHNYGYT
TRBJ2-7 | TRBV19 | 13 | ASSRFEGGSYEQY
TRBJ1-2 | TRBV11-2 | 15 | ASSLAGTVGANYGYT
TRBJ1-3 | TRBV7-2 | 12 | ASSFQGLGNTIY
TRBJ1-1 | TRBV6-5 | 12 | ASSGGGMNTEAF
TRBJ1-1 | TRBV5-1 | 13 | ASAFAGGMNTEAF
TRBJ1-5 | TRBV6-6 | 12 | ASSRGFSNQPQH
TRBJ2-2 | TRBV30 | 11 | AWSKLGSGELF
TRBJ2-5 | TRBV11-2 | 11 | ASSPGSRETQY
TRBJ2-2 | TRBV7-7 | 13 | ASTPWTEYTGELF
TRBJ2-7 | TRBV14 | 14 | ASSQDLAGPGGEQY